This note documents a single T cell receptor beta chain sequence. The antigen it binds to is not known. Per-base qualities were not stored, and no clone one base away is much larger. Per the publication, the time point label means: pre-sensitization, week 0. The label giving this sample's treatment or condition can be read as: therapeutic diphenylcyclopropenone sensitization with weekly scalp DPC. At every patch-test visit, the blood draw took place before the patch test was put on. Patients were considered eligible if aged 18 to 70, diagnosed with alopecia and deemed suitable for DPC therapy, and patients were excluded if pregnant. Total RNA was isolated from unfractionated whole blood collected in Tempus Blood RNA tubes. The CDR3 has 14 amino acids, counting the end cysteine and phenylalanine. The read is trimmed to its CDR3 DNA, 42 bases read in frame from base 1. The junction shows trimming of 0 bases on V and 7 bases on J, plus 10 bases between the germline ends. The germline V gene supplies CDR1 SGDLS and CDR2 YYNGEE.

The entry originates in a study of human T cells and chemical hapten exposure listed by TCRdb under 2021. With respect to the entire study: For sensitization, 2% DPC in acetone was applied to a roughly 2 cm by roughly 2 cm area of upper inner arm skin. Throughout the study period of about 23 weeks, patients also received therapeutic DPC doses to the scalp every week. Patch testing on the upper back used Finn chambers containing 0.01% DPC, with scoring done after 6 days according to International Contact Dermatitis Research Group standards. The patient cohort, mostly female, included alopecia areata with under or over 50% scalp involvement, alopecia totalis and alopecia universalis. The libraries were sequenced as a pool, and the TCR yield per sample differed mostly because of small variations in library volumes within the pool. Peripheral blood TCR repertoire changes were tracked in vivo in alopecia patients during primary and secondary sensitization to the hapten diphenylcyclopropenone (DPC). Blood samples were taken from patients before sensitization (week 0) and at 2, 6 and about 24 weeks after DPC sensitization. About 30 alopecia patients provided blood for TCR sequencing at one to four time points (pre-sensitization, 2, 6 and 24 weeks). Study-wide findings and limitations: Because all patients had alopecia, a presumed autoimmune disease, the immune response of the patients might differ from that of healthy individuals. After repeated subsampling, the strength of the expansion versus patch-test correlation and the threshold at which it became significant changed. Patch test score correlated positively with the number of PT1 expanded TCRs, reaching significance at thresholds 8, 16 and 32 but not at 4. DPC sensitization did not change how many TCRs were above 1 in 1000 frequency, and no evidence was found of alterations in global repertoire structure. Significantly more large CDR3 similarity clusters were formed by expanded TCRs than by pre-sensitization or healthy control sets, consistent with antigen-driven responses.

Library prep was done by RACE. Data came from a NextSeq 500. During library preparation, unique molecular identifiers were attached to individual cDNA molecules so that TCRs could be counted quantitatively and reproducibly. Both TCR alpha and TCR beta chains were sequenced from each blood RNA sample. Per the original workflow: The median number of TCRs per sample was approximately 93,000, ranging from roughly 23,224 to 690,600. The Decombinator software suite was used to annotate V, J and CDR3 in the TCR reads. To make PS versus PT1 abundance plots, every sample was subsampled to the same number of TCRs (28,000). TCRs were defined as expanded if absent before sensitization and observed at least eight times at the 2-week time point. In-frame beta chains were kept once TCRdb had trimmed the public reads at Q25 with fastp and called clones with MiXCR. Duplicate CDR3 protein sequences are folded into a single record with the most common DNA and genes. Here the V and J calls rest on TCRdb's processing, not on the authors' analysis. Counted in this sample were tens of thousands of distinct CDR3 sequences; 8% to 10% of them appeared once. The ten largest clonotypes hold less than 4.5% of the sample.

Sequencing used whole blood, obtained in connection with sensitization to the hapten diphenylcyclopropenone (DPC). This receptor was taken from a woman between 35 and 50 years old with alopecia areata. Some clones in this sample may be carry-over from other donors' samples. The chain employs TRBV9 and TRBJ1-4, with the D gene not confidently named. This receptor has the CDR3 CASSVGVTGEKLFF. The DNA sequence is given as TGTGCCAGCAGCGTAGGGGTTACTGGTGAAAAACTGTTTTTT.